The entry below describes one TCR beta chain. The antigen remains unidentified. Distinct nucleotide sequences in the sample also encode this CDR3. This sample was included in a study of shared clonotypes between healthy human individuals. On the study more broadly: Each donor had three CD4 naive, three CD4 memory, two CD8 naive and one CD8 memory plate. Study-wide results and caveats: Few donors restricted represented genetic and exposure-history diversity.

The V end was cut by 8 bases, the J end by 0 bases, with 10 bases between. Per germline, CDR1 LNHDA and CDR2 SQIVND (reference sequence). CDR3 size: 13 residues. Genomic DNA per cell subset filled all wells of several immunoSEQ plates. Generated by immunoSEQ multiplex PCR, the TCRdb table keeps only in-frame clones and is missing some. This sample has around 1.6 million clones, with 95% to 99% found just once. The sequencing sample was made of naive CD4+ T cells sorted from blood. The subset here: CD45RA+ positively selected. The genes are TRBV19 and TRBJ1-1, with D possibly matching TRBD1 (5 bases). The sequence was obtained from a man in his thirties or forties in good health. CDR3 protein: CASSSTVNTEAFF. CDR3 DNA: TGTGCCAGTTCCTCGACAGTGAACACTGAAGCTTTCTTT.